Shown below are 24 T cell receptor beta chains from a single sample sequenced in a study of cytotoxic CD8 clonotypes in ibrutinib-treated CLL. The protocol was immunoSEQ multiplex PCR, while the TCRdb copy is restricted to in-frame clones and leaves out a portion. This sample has some 47,000 clones; more than 55% occur once, and the top ten carry roughly a quarter. Sequencing used PBMCs, obtained after 24 months of ibrutinib treatment. The receptors come from a human donor with chronic lymphocytic leukemia.

The chain combines TRBV5-1 with TRBJ1-1; no reliable D call. CDR3 size: 14 residues. Germline V gene data show CDR1 as SGHRS and CDR2 as YFSETQ. Trimming shortened V by 0 bases and J by 4 bases, and 10 bases separated the two germline ends. The CDR3 bases are TGCGCCAGCAGCTTGGAACGGGGAAGCACTGAAGCTTTCTTT. Residues: CASSLERGSTEAFF.

This clone was seen a few times. V gene TRBV5-8 combines with J gene TRBJ2-7, with a tentative D call TRBD1 (6 bases). The V gene's germline CDR1 is SGHTS and CDR2 YDEGEE. CDR3 length equals 14 residues. The germline V and J ends were trimmed by 8 bases and 2 bases, with 17 bases remaining between them. CDR3 bases: TGTGCCAGTGCCTCGCGAAGGACAGCCTACGAGCAGTACTTC. This gives the protein CASASRRTAYEQYF.

J is TRBJ2-5 and V is TRBV2, with TRBD2 matching 9 bases. The CDR3 loop spans 14 amino acids. V dropped 5 bases and J dropped 2; count of bases not matched to a gene: 3. Germline CDR1 reads SNHLY; CDR2 reads FYNNEI. CDR3 sequence reads: CASSSTSGQETQYF. The CDR3 bases are TGTGCCAGCAGTAGTACTAGCGGGCAAGAGACCCAGTACTTC.

This clone was recorded only once. The chain has TRBV6-6 and TRBJ1-4; no clear D. The CDR3 has 13 amino acids. CDR1 MNHNY and CDR2 SVGAGI come from the germline V gene (reference sequence). Trimming cost V 4 bases and J 12 bases, with 15 bases left between them. CDR3 in amino acids: CASSSHKKGELFF. CDR3 nucleotides: TGTGCCAGCAGTTCCCATAAGAAAGGTGAACTGTTTTTT.

This chain uses TRBV19 with TRBJ1-5; 7 bases align to TRBD1. The CDR3 totals 15 residues. Germline CDR1 LNHDA, CDR2 SQIVND (reference sequence). V lost 4 bases, J lost 6 bases, and 9 bases stayed unmatched. Written as DNA, the CDR3 is TGTGCCAGTAGTACAGCCACAGGGGCAGGTCAGCCCCAGCATTTT. As protein: CASSTATGAGQPQHF. The whole variable domain, filled in from reference TRBV19 and TRBJ1-5, reads DGGITQSPKYLFRKEGQNVTLSCEQNLNHDAMYWYRQDPGQGLRLIYYSQIVNDFQKGDIAEGYSVSREKKESFPLTVTSAQKNPTAFYLCASSTATGAGQPQHFGDGTRLSIL.

V gene TRBV6-1 combines with J gene TRBJ2-7; TRBD2 is a possible D gene (5 bases). Trimming shortened V by 2 bases and J by 7 bases, and 15 bases separated the two germline ends. The CDR3 loop spans 14 amino acids. CDR1 is MNHNS, CDR2 SASEGT, per germline. The CDR3 reads CASSEFGPTGEQYF. CDR3 coding DNA: TGTGCCAGCAGTGAATTTGGGCCCACGGGAGAGCAGTACTTC.

The V gene is TRBV13, the J gene TRBJ1-2; the D gene is possibly TRBD1 (5 bases). Germline CDR1 is PRHDT and CDR2 is FYEKMQ (reference sequence). V lost 4 bases and J 7 bases, leaving 31 bases between the germline ends. CDR3 size: 19 residues. In DNA, the CDR3 is TGTGCCAGCAGCTCTTTAGGCGGCCCATCGACTCTGGGGCGAGGTGGCTACACCTTC. This translates into CASSSLGGPSTLGRGGYTF.

As DNA, the CDR3 is TGCGCCAGCAGCTTGGGAGGACTGCAAGAGACCCAGTACTTC. Protein: CASSLGGLQETQYF. The chain is built from TRBV5-1 and TRBJ2-5; D is perhaps TRBD2 (5 bases). CDR1 and CDR2 from the germline V gene are SGHRS and YFSETQ. The CDR3 length is 14 residues. Trimming left V 0 bases short and J 2 bases short, with 8 bases between. Full variable domain (remainder filled in from reference TRBV5-1 and TRBJ2-5): KAGVTQTPRYLIKTRGQQVTLSCSPISGHRSVSWYQQTPGQGLQFLFEYFSETQRNKGNFPGRFSGRQFSNSRSEMNVSTLELGDSALYLCASSLGGLQETQYFGPGTRLLVL.

The CDR3 DNA reads as TGTGCCAGCAGTTCACAGGGGTGGGGCAATCAGCCCCAGCATTTT. This translates into CASSSQGWGNQPQHF. The V and J genes are TRBV28 and TRBJ1-5; the match to TRBD1 covers 7 bases. The germline V gene has CDR1 MDHEN and CDR2 SYDVKM. V lost 4 bases to trimming and J lost 2 bases; unmatched junction nucleotides: 5. The CDR3 runs 15 residues.

The chain links TRBV6-5 to TRBJ2-2, with a tentative D call TRBD2 (5 bases). The germline V gene encodes CDR1 MNHEY and CDR2 SVGAGI. Trimming took 4 bases from V and 6 from J, leaving 12 bases between them. The CDR3 spans 14 residues. The CDR3 nucleotides are TGTGCCAGCAGTTCAAGCGGTCCCTCCGGGGAGCTGTTTTTT. This gives the protein CASSSSGPSGELFF.

This clone was recorded once. CDR3 loop: CASSLVAVEAFF. The CDR3 nucleotides are TGTGCCAGCAGCTTAGTGGCAGTTGAAGCTTTCTTT. This chain links TRBV7-9 with TRBJ1-1; D is unclear. This CDR3 spans 12 amino acids. Germline CDR1 reads SEHNR; CDR2 reads FQNEAQ (reference sequence). V shed 1 base and J shed 7 bases, with 7 bases lying between them.

The chain carries TRBV6-1 and TRBJ1-5, with 8 bases matching TRBD1. This CDR3 spans 16 amino acids. CDR1 and CDR2 from the germline V gene are MNHNS and SASEGT. J lost 5 bases, V lost 4 bases, and 10 bases had no gene match. The CDR3 here is CASSAQGQGGDQPQHF. The DNA for the CDR3 is TGTGCCAGCAGTGCCCAAGGACAGGGAGGAGATCAGCCCCAGCATTTT.

The chain carries TRBV27 and TRBJ1-4, with 8 bases fitting TRBD1. CDR1 and CDR2 from the germline V gene are MNHEY and SMNVEV (reference sequence). V lost 6 bases and J lost 7; bases outside the gene matches: 4. The CDR3 has 13 amino acids. The DNA of the CDR3 is TGTGCCAGCAGCAGGGGGCGGACTGAAAAACTGTTTTTT. It yields the protein CASSRGRTEKLFF.

Only a few counts were recorded for this clone. The chain recombines TRBV6-1 with TRBJ1-6; D gene uncertain. The CDR3 is made up of 12 amino acids. Germline V gene data show CDR1 as MNHNS and CDR2 as SASEGT. V was cut by 2 bases and J by 15 bases, with 11 bases left in between. CDR3 sequence: CASSENRPNLHF. Written as DNA, the CDR3 is TGTGCCAGCAGTGAAAATAGACCTAACCTCCACTTT.

The CDR3 reads CASSLKGGVYYEQYF. In DNA, the CDR3 is TGTGCCAGCAGTTTAAAAGGGGGCGTCTACTACGAGCAGTACTTC. The V call is TRBV27, the J call TRBJ2-7; 7 bases align to TRBD1. V shed 2 bases and J 3 bases; nucleotides not matched to a gene: 7. The CDR3 covers 15 residues. CDR1 is MNHEY and CDR2 is SMNVEV in the germline V gene (reference sequence).

The table lists this clone with a count of one. The chain has TRBV5-1 and TRBJ2-5; perhaps D is TRBD1 or TRBD2 (5 bases each). Trimming removed 3 bases at V and 4 bases at J, with 16 bases between. Germline V gives CDR1 SGHRS, CDR2 YFSETQ. This CDR3 spans 15 amino acids. CDR3 protein: CASSSLGTRGETQYF. In DNA form, the CDR3 reads TGCGCCAGCAGCTCTCTCGGAACTAGGGGAGAGACCCAGTACTTC.

The chain joins TRBV6-5 to TRBJ1-2; TRBD1 agrees at 10 bases. V trimming: 5 bases; J trimming: 7 bases; junction bases outside the gene matches: 4. CDR3 length: 13 amino acids. Germline CDR1 is MNHEY and CDR2 is SVGAGI. The CDR3: CASSIRQGAGYTF. CDR3 bases: TGTGCCAGCAGTATACGACAGGGGGCTGGCTACACCTTC.

In DNA form, the CDR3 reads TGCGCCAGCAGCCCCGATGGCCTGGGGCCCCTCCACTTT. This sequence encodes CASSPDGLGPLHF. This chain connects TRBV5-1 to TRBJ1-6; D is undetermined. Germline CDR1 and CDR2: SGHRS and YFSETQ. Trimming took off 4 bases at V and 13 bases at J, with 15 bases between the two ends. This CDR3 region has 13 residues.

V is TRBV7-8 and J is TRBJ2-1; 11 nucleotides align to TRBD2. The germline V gene has CDR1 SGHVS and CDR2 FQNEAQ. CDR3 length: 16 amino acids. With V trimmed by 5 bases and J by 4 bases, 7 bases remained unmatched. The CDR3: CASSQLPSGGYNEQFF. CDR3 nucleotide sequence: TGTGCCAGCAGCCAACTTCCTAGCGGGGGGTACAATGAGCAGTTCTTC.

This clone turned up a few times. This rearrangement joins TRBV5-1 to TRBJ1-4; D perhaps matches TRBD1 (6 bases). Between the trimmed V and J ends, which lost 0 bases and 5 bases, there was a span of 11 bases. The CDR3 sequence is 15 residues long. The germline gives CDR1 SGHRS, CDR2 YFSETQ. The CDR3 DNA reads TGCGCCAGCAGCTTGGTTGGGGGCGGAAATGAAAAACTGTTTTTT. Translated: CASSLVGGGNEKLFF.

The chain uses TRBV5-6 and TRBJ1-1, with TRBD1 matching over 7 bases. The CDR3 is 16 residues long. The ends lost 2 bases at V and 2 bases at J; junction bases unmatched: 9. Per germline, CDR1 SGHDT and CDR2 YYEEEE. CDR3 residues: CASSFPTGAINTEAFF. CDR3 sequence (DNA): TGTGCCAGCAGCTTCCCCACAGGGGCCATTAACACTGAAGCTTTCTTT.

The table lists this clone with many counts. The rearrangement uses TRBV5-1 and TRBJ1-2; D perhaps matches TRBD1 (5 bases). The CDR3 length is 13 residues. Germline CDR1 SGHRS, CDR2 YFSETQ. Trimming removed 5 bases at V and 3 bases at J, with 11 bases between. The DNA of the CDR3 is TGCGCCAGCAGGGCCGGGACGGACTATGGCTACACCTTC. This translates into CASRAGTDYGYTF.

Only a few counts were recorded for this clone. The chain combines TRBV6-4 with TRBJ2-4, with D possibly TRBD2 on 6 matching bases. V lost 6 bases to trimming and J lost 6 bases, with 12 bases between them. This CDR3 is 13 amino acids long. Germline lookup yields CDR1 MRHNA and CDR2 SNTAGT. CDR3 amino acids: CASSASEGNIQYF. Here the CDR3 DNA reads TGTGCCAGCAGCGCTAGCGAGGGAAACATTCAGTACTTC.

V is TRBV18 and J is TRBJ1-2; TRBD1 is a possible D gene (6 bases). CDR3 size: 14 residues. Germline CDR1 is KGHSH and CDR2 is LQKENI. V lost 3 bases to trimming and J lost 4 bases, with 12 bases between them. The CDR3 loop reads CASSPPDSVYGYTF. The CDR3 nucleotides read TGTGCCAGCTCACCTCCGGACAGCGTCTATGGCTACACCTTC.